This T cell receptor (beta chain) was found in a study of post-analysis software for immune sequencing data. Study-level information: The disease courses spanned relapsing-remitting, secondary progressive and progressive-relapsing forms of multiple sclerosis.

Unique molecular identifiers were carried by the TCR beta cDNA libraries. Between about 1 and 11 million T cells gave rise to some 470,000 cDNA molecules. TCRdb fed the PCR reads into MiXCR, producing one record per CDR3 protein. The table lists 450,000 or so distinct CDR3 sequences, around 40% of them singletons, with about an eighth in the top ten. This clonotype was counted a few times. The antigen remains undetermined. General study points: Compared with controls, patients had more of about 5 TRBV segments, including TRBV5-6, TRBV5-1 and TRBV20-1. There was significantly lower normalized Chao1 diversity in multiple sclerosis patients than in controls.

The CDR3 sequence is 15 residues long. The V segment lost 5 bases and the J segment 6 bases; nucleotides outside the gene matches: 5. The V gene's germline CDR1 is SGHTA and CDR2 FQGTGA. The sequence was obtained from a girl between 5 and 17 years old with multiple sclerosis. The V call is TRBV7-3, the J call TRBJ2-1; TRBD2 matches at 12 bases. Input material: blood. CDR3 nucleotide sequence: TGTGCCAGCAGCCCCCAACTAGCGGGAGGCAATGAGCAGTTCTTC. Protein sequence: CASSPQLAGGNEQFF.